A single sample gave rise to the 2 T cell receptor beta chains below, sequenced in a study of blood T cell repertoires in COVID-19. Generated by immunoSEQ multiplex PCR, the TCRdb table keeps only in-frame clones and is missing some. The sample records 300,000 or so clones, more than 75% being singletons. The sample was PBMCs or T cells enriched from blood (not recorded which). Every receptor here comes from a woman younger than 45 who had recovered from COVID-19.

J is TRBJ2-7 and V is TRBV21-1; the table's D call, TRBD1, has no DNA check behind it. TRBV21-1 is shown as a pseudogene. The CDR3 runs 14 residues. CDR3 nucleotide sequence: TGTGCCAGCCCTTGGGTAGGGGCGACCTACGAGCAGTACTTC. Amino acid sequence: CASPWVGATYEQYF.

As for this clone: This sample includes further DNA sequences coding for the same CDR3. The rearrangement links TRBV2 to TRBJ2-7; 7 nucleotides match TRBD1. This CDR3 contains 13 residues. Trimming at V came to 4 bases and at J to 3 bases, leaving 3 bases not matched to a gene. Germline CDR1 reads SNHLY; CDR2 reads FYNNEI. The CDR3 reads CASSGQGIYEQYF. CDR3 coding DNA: TGTGCCAGCAGTGGACAGGGTATCTACGAGCAGTACTTC.